The sequence of this TCR beta chain was determined in a study of technical replicates of blood from several donors. Assay used: immunoSEQ multiplex PCR; TCRdb lists only in-frame clones, some missing. The sample has approximately 68,000 clones, about 97% seen once; the top ten hold more than 0.25%. The V gene end was trimmed by 3 bases and the J gene end by 5 bases; junction bases not matched to a gene: 11. The CDR3 length is 15 residues. Germline CDR1 SGDLS, CDR2 YYNGEE. This chain connects TRBV9 to TRBJ2-7; 7 bases agree with TRBD2. Source material: T cells isolated from PBMCs. The TCR sequence derives from a human donor in good health. CDR3 bases: TGTGCCAGCAGCGGCGCCCCGCGGGAGATCCACGAGCAGTACTTC. Its protein is CASSGAPREIHEQYF.